This TCR beta chain was identified during a study of blood T cell repertoires in COVID-19. Germline-derived CDR1 and CDR2 are MNHEY and SMNVEV (reference sequence). Deletions cut 1 base from V and 7 bases from J, with 13 bases between. The CDR3 covers 15 residues. Method: immunoSEQ multiplex PCR; TCRdb's copy keeps in-frame clones and lacks some. The sample lists around 400,000 clones, approximately 89% occurring once. The chain recombines TRBV27 with TRBJ2-2; a possible D gene is TRBD1 (6 bases). The clonotype originates from a woman in her sixties or seventies with COVID-19, enrolled during active disease. Material: peripheral blood. The CDR3 region is CASSLYGGASGELFF. The CDR3 DNA follows: TGTGCCAGCAGTTTATATGGGGGCGCCAGCGGGGAGCTGTTTTTT.